The source of this TCR beta chain is a study of cytomegalovirus exposure and HLA in healthy donors (dated by TCRdb to about 2017). Notes on the research overall: An earlier analysis of 587 of the donors reported about 280 Gb of sequence data and around 120 million unique TCR beta sequences obtained from around 180 million T cells. On average, roughly 240,000 unique TCR beta nucleotide sequences were sequenced per donor among about 400 genotyped donors of the cohort, with 15% to 20% of those sequences being non-productive. Roughly five DR-DQ haplotypes were treated as single units for association and clustering because of strong linkage in the cohort. A later analysis re-analyzed previously published TCR beta repertoires from 666 donors and added high-resolution HLA genotyping to study TCR occurrence patterns. The study aimed to test whether signatures of past pathogen exposure could be identified by cataloging public T cell receptors. Among the 398 genotyped donors, 75% to 90% belonged to the genetic ancestry cluster associated with self-reported Caucasian donors. In addition to the first cohort of approximately 650 subjects, a separate validation cohort of 120 different subjects was used. Donor age, sex, ethnicity and CMV serostatus were compiled together with the repertoire data. High-throughput TCR immunosequencing, statistical association of individual TCRs with disease status, and machine learning were combined to predict cytomegalovirus infection status. To decide whether each TCR beta V gene segment behaved as functional or pseudogenic, an earlier analysis of some 600 of the donors relied on high-throughput TCR beta sequencing. HLA typing covered class I and class II loci at four-digit resolution. The study profiled the T cell repertoires of 500 to 800 subjects by immunosequencing and related them to cytomegalovirus serostatus. A later genetic analysis took genome-wide SNP genotypes for about 55% of the 666 donors and used that subset as a discovery cohort. Typing coverage varied by locus: about 620-630 donors for A, B, C, DRB1 and DQB1; roughly 500 for DQA1; around 570 for DPA1; roughly 450 for DPB1. Rather than using new phenotypic data, the later analysis identified candidate immune exposures from TCR beta sequences and from how often those sequences occurred across donors. All discovery cohort repertoires had been generated using a single sequencing platform. Approximately 300 gigabases of sequencing data and approximately 91 million unique TCR sequences made up an early release that covered 500 to 650 HLA-typed donors. Overall results and qualifications from the work: At a false discovery rate of 0.05, a later analysis linked roughly 17,000 TCR beta sequences to specific HLA alleles. Several of the top co-occurrence clusters appeared to be linked to parvovirus B19, influenza, CMV and Epstein-Barr virus, according to a later analysis. The classifier was reported to diagnose cytomegalovirus status with high specificity and sensitivity in both the original cohort and the validation cohort. A later genetic analysis reported fewer N-insertions in productive TCRs among donors in an Asian-associated ancestry cluster than the roughly 700-donor mean. Correlated functional status among segregating V segments might reflect linkage disequilibrium, but an unknown experimental factor could not be ruled out. Strong co-occurrence of HLA alleles, especially DR and DQ, made assigning TCR associations to individual alleles difficult. According to a later analysis, most CMV-associated TCR beta chains appeared to be HLA-restricted, and the HLA associations seemed to be driven largely by CMV exposure. A total of 150 to 200 TCR beta chains were listed by the study as associated with cytomegalovirus. This cohort had only TCR beta chains sequenced, and the lack of alpha or paired-chain data limited which features could be detected. In a later analysis, HLA-associated TCR beta chains showed more clonal expansion and lower generation probabilities than non-associated chains that were equally common. In vitro tests confirmed that a few of the cytomegalovirus-associated TCR beta chains recognize cytomegalovirus antigens. According to the authors, the approach could potentially be generalized to other disease states and immunological phenotypes. Because the 87-base-pair reads could not distinguish some IMGT-functional V segments, including TRBV6-2 and TRBV6-3, those segments were excluded. In a later genetic analysis, a missense DCLRE1C variant was associated with V-gene and J-gene trimming of TCR beta chains, and the association was replicated in an independent cohort. Because HLA typing was unavailable for some donors at each locus, only the typed subset was used in association tests. Because counts were too low, around 17 rarely observed V segments, including chromosome 9 orphons, were left out of the earlier analysis of a few hundred of the donors. Broadly in line with IMGT annotations, most TCR beta V segments showed up in productive rearrangements about 87% or about 30% of the time in an earlier analysis of roughly 590 of the donors. A group of highly shared sequence variants was considered likely to be a technical artifact of the sequencing pipeline. Most TCR sequences were seen in very few donors, while some public TCRs were found in many individuals. CMV serostatus was the only immune exposure information available for the cohort. Sequencing depth was assumed to be roughly uniform across donors in the presence/absence analyses, though that assumption may not hold. A further reported finding was that TCR beta sequences accurately predicted the HLA-A and HLA-B alleles for most subjects in the first cohort. In a later analysis, TCR association rates were found to vary across HLA loci, with the most associated TCRs seen for DRB1 alleles and the fewest for HLA-C alleles.

In this sample, this clone turned up once. Its antigen specificity is not known. Base qualities were left out, and no much larger clone turns up one base away. At the DNA level, this CDR3 is encoded by other sequences in the same sample as well. Germline trimming amounts to 6 bases on V and 4 bases on J, with 11 as the count of junction bases outside the gene matches. In the germline V gene, CDR1 corresponds to WSHSY and CDR2 to SAAADI. CDR3 length: 15 amino acids, cysteine to phenylalanine. Only CDR3 DNA remains: 45 bases, in frame from the first base. The cohort was made up of approximately 670 healthy bone marrow donors. Cohort members were all nominally healthy when sampled, although unrecorded immune exposures were likely present. The donor tested CMV seropositive and was one of the 289 seropositive cohort members. A peripheral blood sample was provided by each donor, and peripheral blood mononuclear cells were used for TCR beta sequencing. Genomic DNA extraction from the blood cell samples was performed with the Qiagen DNeasy Blood Extraction Kit.

The library relied on the immunoSEQ multiplex PCR assay. For the multiplex PCR, a mixture combining 60 forward primers for TCR Vbeta segments and 13 reverse primers for TCR Jbeta segments was used. The CDR3 region of rearranged TCR beta genes was amplified from genomic DNA with a multiplex PCR assay. Amplified TCR beta libraries were sequenced as 87-base-pair reads on the Illumina HiSeq System. In the original analysis: A later analysis tallied approximately 87 million unique TCR beta chains across the 666 repertoires, and about 10 million of those chains were shared by two or more donors. To remove PCR and sequencing errors, raw reads were error-corrected and collapsed into unique sequences using a nearest-neighbor algorithm that merged closely related sequences. V, D and J gene segments were assigned by aligning CDR3 sequences to IMGT reference sequences. For a sequence to be retained, a match of at least six nucleotides to both a V gene segment and a J gene segment was required. A rearrangement counted as productive if the CDR3 had no stop codons and remained in frame with V and J, and every other rearrangement counted as non-productive. CDR3 was defined by IMGT convention, running from the second conserved V-encoded cysteine to the conserved J-encoded phenylalanine. The earlier analysis of about 640 of the donors excluded any sequence lacking an unambiguous match to a single V gene segment. In an earlier analysis of some 590 of the donors, a V segment was called functional when productive rearrangements were above 56.7%, and segregating when the standard deviation between donors exceeded 5%. To diagnose cytomegalovirus status from the catalog of TCR beta chain sequences, a statistical classification framework was built. V and J gene assignment, in a later analysis, came from comparing TCR nucleotide sequences with IMGT/GENE-DB human TR gene sequences. In a later analysis, CDR3 sequences and most-parsimonious VDJ recombination scenarios were assigned using the TCRdist pipeline. A later analysis defined each TCR beta chain by its CDR3 amino acid sequence plus V-gene family, and excluded reads lacking a unique V-gene family. As a way to deal with suspected cross-contamination and a sequencing artifact, a later analysis dropped 640 or so nucleotide sequences that were highly shared and had low generation probability. A later analysis calculated a clonal expansion index for each public chain from normalized within-repertoire ranks of inferred template counts. In a later analysis, generation probabilities were computed using a VDJ recombination model fitted to out-of-frame rearrangements, and the results were checked against IGoR. In a later analysis, hypergeometric tests were used to score TCR-TCR, TCR-HLA and TCR-CMV co-occurrence, with a repertoire-size bias correction applied to TCR pairs. To estimate false discovery rates, a later analysis permuted the HLA or CMV assignments 20 times. In a later analysis, co-occurring TCRs were grouped with DBSCAN, and TCRdist sequence similarity was added when clustering was performed within HLA-allele-positive subsets. For co-occurrence clustering, repertoires with fewer than 30,000 or more than 120,000 public chains were excluded, along with roughly 5 repertoires with anomalous nucleotide sharing. This immuneACCESS table, as held by TCRdb, lists in-frame sequences with V and J called but not all clones. Of the missing ones, under half trace to an unresolved V gene in checked studies; the others have no known cause. That table is the source of V, J and clone size, and D and trimming were worked out from the DNA. The sample profile shows some 140,000 clones; around three quarters of them were found once. 6% to 7.5% of the sample is held by the ten biggest clonotypes.

The specimen was PBMCs. This receptor chain uses TRBV10-2 and TRBJ1-2; TRBD1 fits 7 bases in the junction. The TCR was taken from a middle-aged man in good health and CMV-seropositive. In nucleotide form, the sequence is TGCGCCAGCAGCGAGGCCCGGGCAGGGGGCTATGGCTACACCTTC. Its protein is CASSEARAGGYGYTF.